The 28 T cell receptor beta chains below all came from one sample that was sequenced in a study of beta chain features in type 1 diabetes. Expressed TCRB transcripts were sequenced, since all the RNA that had been isolated was reverse transcribed. Sequenced by immunoSEQ multiplex PCR; TCRdb stores in-frame clones only, minus some. The sample includes 23,000 or so clones, about 69% of them seen just once. Whole-study findings and limits: Shorter TCRB CDR3s, moderately but significantly so, marked every one of the four CD4+ subsets in Type 1 diabetes patients.

Their recognized antigens are unknown. What was sequenced was Tregs from blood. These receptor sequences come from a man younger than 35 with type 1 diabetes.

The CDR3 loop reads CASSLARGSYTGELFF. The DNA of the CDR3 is TGTGCCAGCAGCTTGGCCCGCGGGAGTTACACCGGGGAGCTGTTTTTT. This chain connects TRBV5-4 to TRBJ2-2; 7 bases map to TRBD2. Germline V gives CDR1 SGHNT, CDR2 YYREEE (reference sequence). V dropped 0 bases and J dropped 3; count of bases not matched to a gene: 5. This CDR3 has 16 amino acids.

This clone was recorded only once. The chain carries TRBV5-4 and TRBJ2-1; the D gene is possibly TRBD2 (7 bases). CDR1 and CDR2 from the germline V gene are SGHNT and YYREEE (reference sequence). The V end lost 0 bases, the J end lost 8 bases, and 15 bases lay between the germline ends. The CDR3 totals 15 residues. For the CDR3, the DNA is TGTGCCAGCAGCTTGGGGTGGGGGGGCCAAGATGAGCAGTTCTTC. It specifies CASSLGWGGQDEQFF. Full variable domain (outside the CDR3, taken from reference TRBV5-4 and TRBJ2-1): ETGVTQSPTHLIKTRGQQVTLRCSSQSGHNTVSWYQQALGQGPQFIFQYYREEENGRGNFPPRFSGLQFPNYSSELNVNALELDDSALYLCASSLGWGGQDEQFFGPGTRLTVL.

This clone was detected a few times. The V and J genes are TRBV5-4 and TRBJ2-2; D may be TRBD2 (5 bases). The CDR3 is 16 residues long. The V end was cut by 6 bases, the J end by 4 bases, with 19 bases between. Germline-derived CDR1 and CDR2 are SGHNT and YYREEE (reference sequence). The CDR3 loop reads CASNQNTPGFTGELFF. The CDR3 coding sequence is TGTGCCAGCAACCAAAATACCCCGGGGTTCACCGGGGAGCTGTTTTTT.

The rearrangement links TRBV21-1 to TRBJ1-1; the D call TRBD1 from the table was never checked on the DNA. TRBV21-1 is listed as a pseudogene. This CDR3 comprises 20 residues. CDR3 protein: CASSKGTGTGGDGLNTEAFF. The CDR3 DNA sequence: TGTGCCAGCAGCAAAGGAACGGGAACAGGGGGCGATGGGTTGAACACTGAAGCTTTCTTT.

The chain has TRBV9 and TRBJ2-5; 8 bases agree with TRBD2. Per germline, CDR1 SGDLS and CDR2 YYNGEE. The V and J ends lost 4 bases and 11 bases, in that order; junction bases with no gene match: 4. The CDR3 extends over 11 amino acids. The CDR3 DNA is TGTGCCAGCAGCCCGGGGACTAGTCAGTACTTC. Amino acids: CASSPGTSQYF.

This clone was seen a handful of times. V and J are TRBV27 and TRBJ2-1; 8 nucleotides align to TRBD1. The germline V gene encodes CDR1 MNHEY and CDR2 SMNVEV (reference sequence). The CDR3 has 16 amino acids. V was clipped by 3 bases and J by 3 bases; unmatched bases: 7. CDR3 in DNA: TGTGCCAGCAGTTTCAGGGGACAGGCTCGCTACAATGAGCAGTTCTTC. Its protein is CASSFRGQARYNEQFF.

This sequence joins TRBV2 and TRBJ2-3; the match to TRBD2 covers 12 bases. Trimming removed 6 bases from V and 2 bases from J; junction bases left unmatched: 6. Germline values: CDR1 SNHLY, CDR2 FYNNEI. CDR3 length: 16 residues. CDR3 residues: CASRRLAGVPTDTQYF. The CDR3 bases are TGTGCCAGCAGGCGACTAGCGGGAGTTCCCACAGATACGCAGTATTTT.

The chain combines TRBV5-1 with TRBJ2-7; TRBD1 might be the D (6 bases). Germline V gene data show CDR1 as SGHRS and CDR2 as YFSETQ. The CDR3 consists of 13 residues. The V end was cut by 4 bases, the J end by 4 bases, with 12 bases between. CDR3 sequence reads: CASSTGTRYEQYF. The CDR3 nucleotides read TGCGCCAGCAGCACCGGGACAAGATACGAGCAGTACTTC.

This clone occurred a few times. The rearrangement joins TRBV13 to TRBJ2-3; TRBD1 agrees at 7 bases. Germline V lookup: CDR1 PRHDT, CDR2 FYEKMQ (reference sequence). The CDR3 extends over 20 amino acids. V lost 4 bases to trimming and J lost 4 bases; unmatched junction nucleotides: 23. The CDR3: CASSSPVPGGSGLLPDTQYF. For the CDR3, the DNA is TGTGCCAGCAGCTCCCCGGTGCCAGGGGGTTCCGGACTGTTACCAGATACGCAGTATTTT.

The genes are TRBV6-1 and TRBJ2-3, with 8 positions matching TRBD1. Germline CDR1 is MNHNS and CDR2 is SASEGT. This CDR3 is 16 amino acids long. V shed 4 bases, J shed 4 bases, and the junction held 10 bases outside the gene matches. The CDR3 DNA reads TGTGCCAGCAGTGCGTACAGGGGGTTTATGTCAGATACGCAGTATTTT. Translation: CASSAYRGFMSDTQYF.

This sequence joins TRBV5-1 and TRBJ2-2, with a weak D call TRBD1 (6 bases). The germline V and J ends were trimmed by 4 bases and 0 bases, with 10 bases remaining between them. The germline CDR1 and CDR2 sequences are SGHRS and YFSETQ. The CDR3 is 15 residues long. The DNA for the CDR3 is TGCGCCAGCAGCCCCGGACAGACGAACACCGGGGAGCTGTTTTTT. It codes for CASSPGQTNTGELFF. Based on the CDR3 plus reference TRBV5-1 and TRBJ2-2, the full variable domain is KAGVTQTPRYLIKTRGQQVTLSCSPISGHRSVSWYQQTPGQGLQFLFEYFSETQRNKGNFPGRFSGRQFSNSRSEMNVSTLELGDSALYLCASSPGQTNTGELFFGEGSRLTVL.

This clone was recorded a few times. The V and J genes are TRBV7-9 and TRBJ2-6, with a possible D match to TRBD1 (6 bases). Trimming took 6 bases from V and 2 from J, leaving 20 bases between them. The CDR3 is made up of 18 amino acids. The germline CDR1 and CDR2 sequences are SEHNR and FQNEAQ (reference sequence). The CDR3: CASSQQTQGMAGANVLTF. CDR3 DNA sequence: TGTGCCAGCAGTCAACAAACACAGGGAATGGCTGGGGCCAACGTCCTGACTTTC.

J is TRBJ1-5 and V is TRBV9, with TRBD1 as a possible D gene (5 bases). Between the trimmed V and J ends, which lost 0 bases and 4 bases, there was a span of 11 bases. This CDR3 has 15 residues. Germline assignment: CDR1 SGDLS and CDR2 YYNGEE. This CDR3 is CASSVGLQGNQPQHF. The CDR3 DNA reads TGTGCCAGCAGCGTAGGGTTGCAGGGTAATCAGCCCCAGCATTTT.

The chain employs TRBV28 and TRBJ1-4; D not resolved. The ends were cut back, 2 bases at V and 1 base at J, with 11 bases in the middle. The germline V gene encodes CDR1 MDHEN and CDR2 SYDVKM. The CDR3 runs 16 residues. The DNA for the CDR3 is TGTGCCAGCAGTTTAGCAGCGGACCAAACTAATGAAAAACTGTTTTTT. This gives the protein CASSLAADQTNEKLFF. Full variable domain (remainder filled in from reference TRBV28 and TRBJ1-4): DVKVTQSSRYLVKRTGEKVFLECVQDMDHENMFWYRQDPGLGLRLIYFSYDVKMKEKGDIPEGYSVSREKKERFSLILESASTNQTSMYLCASSLAADQTNEKLFFGSGTQLSVL.

The chain employs TRBV5-1 and TRBJ1-1; 7 nucleotides line up with TRBD1. Germline assignment: CDR1 SGHRS and CDR2 YFSETQ. This CDR3 comprises 16 residues. With 0 bases clipped from V and 5 bases from J, the junction kept 10 bases outside the gene matches. The CDR3 bases are TGCGCCAGCAGCTTGGCCGGTTTAGTCAGGGGGACTGAAGCTTTCTTT. Translating gives CASSLAGLVRGTEAFF.

The chain joins TRBV18 to TRBJ2-3; 14 nucleotides agree with TRBD2. The CDR3 is 19 residues long. CDR1 is KGHSH, CDR2 LQKENI, per germline. J gave up 3 bases and V 4 bases, and 12 bases lay outside the gene matches. This CDR3 reads CASSLIPGLAGVGTDTQYF. The CDR3 DNA follows: TGTGCCAGCTCACTCATTCCGGGACTAGCGGGAGTTGGGACAGATACGCAGTATTTT.

The V call is TRBV27, the J call TRBJ1-5; D is unclear. Germline V gives CDR1 MNHEY, CDR2 SMNVEV (reference sequence). CDR3 size: 13 residues. Trimming stripped 3 bases from V and 9 bases from J, with 12 bases between. This CDR3 is CASSLGATWPQHF. CDR3 nucleotides: TGTGCCAGCAGTTTGGGCGCGACGTGGCCCCAGCATTTT.

CDR3 sequence: CASSQIVKSYNEQFF. CDR3 DNA sequence: TGCGCCAGCAGCCAAATAGTCAAAAGCTACAATGAGCAGTTCTTC. The chain recombines TRBV4-1 with TRBJ2-1; D remains unclear. Germline CDR1 MGHRA, CDR2 YSYEKL. V dropped 2 bases and J dropped 3 bases, with 11 bases sitting between them. The CDR3 runs 15 residues.

The chain is built from TRBV6-1 and TRBJ2-2, with unresolved D. The CDR3 is 12 amino acids. The germline V and J ends were trimmed by 5 bases and 7 bases, with 8 bases remaining between them. The germline CDR1 and CDR2 sequences are MNHNS and SASEGT. In DNA form, the CDR3 reads TGTGCCAGCAGTAACGGTTTCGGGGAGCTGTTTTTT. Protein sequence: CASSNGFGELFF.

This clone was observed a few times. V gene TRBV10-3 combines with J gene TRBJ2-2; 9 bases are a match to TRBD1. V lost 0 bases, J lost 6 bases, and 5 bases stayed unmatched. The CDR3 spans 16 residues. Germline CDR1 ENHRY, CDR2 SYGVKD. DNA for the CDR3: TGTGCCATCAGTGAGTCTCCGACAGGGGGTCCCGGGGAGCTGTTTTTT. This encodes CAISESPTGGPGELFF.

V and J are TRBV7-6 and TRBJ1-3; the D is unclear. The CDR3 spans 17 residues. Germline assignment: CDR1 SGHVS and CDR2 FNYEAQ. With 6 bases removed from V and 0 bases from J, the gap between germline ends came to 18 bases. The DNA of the CDR3 is TGTGCCAGCAGAAATATTGTGTGGTTCGGCTCTGGAAACACCATATATTTT. The encoded protein is CASRNIVWFGSGNTIYF.

V usage is TRBV13 and J usage is TRBJ2-7; D may be TRBD1 (5 bases). The V gene's germline CDR1 is PRHDT and CDR2 FYEKMQ (reference sequence). The V end was cut by 6 bases, the J end by 1 base, with 13 bases between. The CDR3 length is 14 residues. In DNA, the CDR3 is TGTGCCAGCAGGTCAAACCCAGGGTCCTACGAGCAGTACTTC. It specifies CASRSNPGSYEQYF.

The gene calls are TRBV19 and TRBJ2-7; D perhaps matches TRBD1 (5 bases). Trimming took 7 bases from V and 5 from J, leaving 21 bases between them. Per germline, CDR1 LNHDA and CDR2 SQIVND (reference sequence). The CDR3 is made up of 15 amino acids. CDR3 amino acids: CASIPPGKTPHEQYF. CDR3 in DNA: TGTGCCAGTATCCCGCCAGGGAAAACTCCACACGAGCAGTACTTC.

The chain combines TRBV11-2 with TRBJ2-3; 14 positions agree with TRBD2. The CDR3 spans 17 residues. V lost 3 bases, J lost 4 bases, and 6 bases stayed unmatched. CDR1 SGHAT and CDR2 FQNNGV come from the germline V gene. The CDR3 sequence: CASSFGTSGSQADTQYF. The CDR3 bases are TGTGCCAGCAGCTTCGGGACTAGCGGGAGCCAGGCAGATACGCAGTATTTT.

This chain joins TRBV18 and TRBJ1-3, with D unclear. CDR1 and CDR2 (germline): KGHSH, LQKENI. The CDR3 has 14 amino acids. V lost 8 bases to trimming and J lost 0 bases, with 11 bases between them. CDR3 DNA sequence: TGTGCCAGCCAGACGGCTAGCTCTGGAAACACCATATATTTT. The encoded protein is CASQTASSGNTIYF. Variable domain in full (rest from reference TRBV18 and TRBJ1-3): NAGVMQNPRHLVRRRGQEARLRCSPMKGHSHVYWYRQLPEEGLKFMVYLQKENIIDESGMPKERFSAEFPKEGPSILRIQQVVRGDSAAYFCASQTASSGNTIYFGEGSWLTVV.

In DNA form, the CDR3 reads TGCAGCGTCTCCTCGGGGACAGGCAGCAATCAGCCCCAGCATTTT. Residues: CSVSSGTGSNQPQHF. The chain employs TRBV29-1 and TRBJ1-5; 8 bases match TRBD1. CDR1 and CDR2 from the germline V gene are SQVTM and ANQGSEA. The CDR3 is 15 amino acids. Unmatched junction bases numbered 8, after V lost 6 bases and J lost 1 base.

This chain joins TRBV30 and TRBJ1-2, with a tentative D call TRBD1 (5 bases). The CDR3 length is 12 residues. CDR1 GTSNPN and CDR2 SVGIG come from the germline V gene (reference sequence). With 2 bases removed from V and 7 bases from J, the gap between germline ends came to 11 bases. In DNA form, the CDR3 reads TGTGCCTGGAGTCCCGGGACTGGTGGCTACACCTTC. Translated: CAWSPGTGGYTF.

This chain uses TRBV25-1 with TRBJ2-7; 9 nucleotides agree with TRBD1. The V segment lost 4 bases and the J segment 4 bases; nucleotides outside the gene matches: 8. The CDR3 is 15 amino acids. Germline V gene sequence: CDR1 MGHDK, CDR2 SYGVNS. CDR3 DNA: TGTGCCAGCAGTGCTTCGGACAGGGGAAGGTACGAGCAGTACTTC. This translates into CASSASDRGRYEQYF.